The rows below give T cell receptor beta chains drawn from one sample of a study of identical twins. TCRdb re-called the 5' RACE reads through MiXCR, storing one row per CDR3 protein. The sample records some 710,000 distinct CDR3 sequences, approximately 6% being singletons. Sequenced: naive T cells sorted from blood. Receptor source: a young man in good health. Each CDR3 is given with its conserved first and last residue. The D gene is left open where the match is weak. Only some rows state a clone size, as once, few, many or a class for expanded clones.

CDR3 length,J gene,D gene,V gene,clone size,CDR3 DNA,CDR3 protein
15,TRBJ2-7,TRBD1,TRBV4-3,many,TGCGCCAGCAGCCACCGACAGGGGGCATCTTACGAGCAGTACTTC,CASSHRQGASYEQYF
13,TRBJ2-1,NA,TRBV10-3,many,TGTGCCATCAATGAGGCCGTTAACAATGAGCAGTTCTTC,CAINEAVNNEQFF
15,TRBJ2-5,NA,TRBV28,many,TGTGCCAGCAGGACTGGAGGGGGCGGTCAAGAGACCCAGTACTTC,CASRTGGGGQETQYF
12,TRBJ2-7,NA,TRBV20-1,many,TGCAGTGCTAGAGATCAGTCCCACGAGCAGTACTTC,CSARDQSHEQYF
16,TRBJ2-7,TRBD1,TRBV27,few,TGTGCCAGCAGTTTAATTATGACAGGGTTTGTTTACGAGCAGTACTTC,CASSLIMTGFVYEQYF
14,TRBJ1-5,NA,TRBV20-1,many,TGCAGTGCTGCGCGAGGCGTTGGCAATCAGCCCCAGCATTTT,CSAARGVGNQPQHF
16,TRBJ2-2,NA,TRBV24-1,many,TGTGCCACCAGTGATCAGCGGAGCGCGAACACCGGGGAGCTGTTTTTT,CATSDQRSANTGELFF
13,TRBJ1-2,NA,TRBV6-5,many,TGTGCCAGCAGTTACCCCGGAAACGATGGCTACACCTTC,CASSYPGNDGYTF
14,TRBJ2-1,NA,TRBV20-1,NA,TGCAGTGCTAGACGAGGGAATTCCTACAATGAGCAGTTCTTC,CSARRGNSYNEQFF
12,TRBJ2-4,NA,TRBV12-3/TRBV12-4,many,TGTGCCAGCAGTCTCACGGCGACCATTCAGTACTTC,CASSLTATIQYF
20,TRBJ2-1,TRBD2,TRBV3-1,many,TGTGCCAGCAGCGCCCTAGCCTACAGGGTGGGACTAGCGGGGTACAATGAGCAGTTCTTC,CASSALAYRVGLAGYNEQFF
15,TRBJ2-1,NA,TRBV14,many,TGTGCCAGCAGCCACTTTCTGCGGGTTAACAATGAGCAGTTCTTC,CASSHFLRVNNEQFF
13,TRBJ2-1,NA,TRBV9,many,TGTGCCAGCAGCTCGGGAATGTTGGATGAGCAGTTCTTC,CASSSGMLDEQFF
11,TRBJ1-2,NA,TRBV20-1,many,TGCAGTGCGGGTACCGGGAATGGCTACACCTTC,CSAGTGNGYTF
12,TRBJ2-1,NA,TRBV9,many,TGTGCCAGCAGCCCTCTGCTGGATGAGCAGTTCTTC,CASSPLLDEQFF
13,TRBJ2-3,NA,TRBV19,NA,TGTGCCAGTAGTCCGGACAACCCAGATACGCAGTATTTT,CASSPDNPDTQYF
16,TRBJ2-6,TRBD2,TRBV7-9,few,TGTGCCAGCAGCCCCGGCGGGAGTAGCGGGGCCAACGTCCTGACTTTC,CASSPGGSSGANVLTF
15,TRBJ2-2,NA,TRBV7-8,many,TGTGCCAGCAGCTTAGTAGCAGATAGCACCGGGGAGCTGTTTTTT,CASSLVADSTGELFF
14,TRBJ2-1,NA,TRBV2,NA,TGTGCCAGCAGACTATGGACGGAGGCGGGCGAGCAGTTCTTC,CASRLWTEAGEQFF
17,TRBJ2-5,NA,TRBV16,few,TGTGCCAGCAGCCATCATAAAGCGGCACTAGGGAGGGAGACCCAGTACTTC,CASSHHKAALGRETQYF
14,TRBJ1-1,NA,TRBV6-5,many,TGTGCCAGCAGTTACTCGGCAGGGAACACTGAAGCTTTCTTT,CASSYSAGNTEAFF
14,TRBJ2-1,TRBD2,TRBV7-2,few,TGTGCCAGCAGCCCCAACCCCCACGGGAGGGCCCCGTTCTTC,CASSPNPHGRAPFF
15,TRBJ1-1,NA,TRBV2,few,TGTGCCAGCAACCCGCGGTCCTTCATGAACACTGAAGCTTTCTTT,CASNPRSFMNTEAFF
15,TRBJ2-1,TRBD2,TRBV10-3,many,TGTGCCATCACCAGAGTAGCGGGGGATTACAATGAGCAGTTCTTC,CAITRVAGDYNEQFF
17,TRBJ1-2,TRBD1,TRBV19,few,TGTGCCAGTAGACCACCGGGACAGGTCCGCTTAGGGTATGGCTACACCTTC,CASRPPGQVRLGYGYTF
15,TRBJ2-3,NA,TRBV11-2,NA,TGTGCCAGCAGCTTAGACGATTATAGCACAGATACGCAGTATTTT,CASSLDDYSTDTQYF
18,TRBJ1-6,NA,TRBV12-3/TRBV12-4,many,TGTGCCAGCAGTTCGATTCGGACCGGGACATCTCGTTCGGGACCCCTCCACTTT,CASSSIRTGTSRSGPLHF
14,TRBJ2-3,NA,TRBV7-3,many,TGTGCCAGCAGCGTCCCAGGGGCCACAGATACGCAGTATTTT,CASSVPGATDTQYF
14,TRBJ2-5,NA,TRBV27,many,TGTGCCAGCAGTTTCCTTGGCGGTGGGGAGACCCAGTACTTC,CASSFLGGGETQYF
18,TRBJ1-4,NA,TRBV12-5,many,TGTGCTAGTGGTTTGGCCATCCTAGGTGGGACAACTAATGAAAAACTGTTTTTT,CASGLAILGGTTNEKLFF